These T cell receptor beta chains were read from a single sample in a study of T cell responses to AZD1222 COVID-19 vaccine. Here immunoSEQ multiplex PCR was the method, and the copy in TCRdb shows in-frame clones only, minus some. Of about 110,000 clones listed, 94% are singletons. The starting material was peripheral blood, obtained 28 days after the second AZD1222 dose. Source of these receptors: an adult who received the AZD1222 COVID-19 vaccine. Both conserved end residues are part of each CDR3. D genes are given only for firm matches. A clone size is listed for some rows: how often the clone was seen (once, few, many), or a class if it is expanded.

v_call,clone_size,d_call,j_call,cdr3_aa,cdr3_nt
TRBV14,once,NA,TRBJ2-7,CASSHRPPGHLYEQYF,TGTGCCAGCAGCCACAGACCTCCGGGACACCTCTACGAGCAGTACTTC
TRBV3-1/TRBV3-2,once,NA,TRBJ2-7,CASSQSYEQYF,TGTGCCAGCAGCCAAAGCTACGAGCAGTACTTC
TRBV5-1,NA,NA,TRBJ2-5,CASSALTEAQETQYF,TGCGCCAGCAGCGCCCTGACAGAGGCTCAAGAGACCCAGTACTTC
TRBV5-1,NA,TRBD2,TRBJ2-6,CASSAGGPVFGANVLTF,TGCGCCAGCAGCGCGGGAGGGCCAGTTTTTGGGGCCAACGTCCTGACTTTC
TRBV12-3/TRBV12-4,NA,NA,TRBJ1-4,CASSKYEKLFF,TGTGCCAGCAGTAAATATGAAAAACTGTTTTTT
TRBV4-1,NA,NA,TRBJ1-1,CASSSRGRTENTEAFF,TGCGCCAGCAGCTCAAGGGGTCGGACGGAGAACACTGAAGCTTTCTTT
TRBV28,NA,NA,TRBJ1-3,CASSEAGDSGNTIYF,TGTGCCAGCAGTGAGGCAGGCGACTCTGGAAACACCATATATTTT
TRBV2,NA,NA,TRBJ1-1,CASKPQGRNTEAFF,TGTGCCAGCAAGCCCCAGGGCCGGAACACTGAAGCTTTCTTT
TRBV7-8,NA,NA,TRBJ1-2,CASSIDTGPYGYTF,TGTGCCAGCAGCATCGATACGGGACCCTATGGCTACACCTTC
TRBV5-6,NA,NA,TRBJ1-1,CASSLVVTSEAAFF,TGTGCCAGCAGCTTGGTGGTGACTTCCGAGGCAGCTTTCTTT